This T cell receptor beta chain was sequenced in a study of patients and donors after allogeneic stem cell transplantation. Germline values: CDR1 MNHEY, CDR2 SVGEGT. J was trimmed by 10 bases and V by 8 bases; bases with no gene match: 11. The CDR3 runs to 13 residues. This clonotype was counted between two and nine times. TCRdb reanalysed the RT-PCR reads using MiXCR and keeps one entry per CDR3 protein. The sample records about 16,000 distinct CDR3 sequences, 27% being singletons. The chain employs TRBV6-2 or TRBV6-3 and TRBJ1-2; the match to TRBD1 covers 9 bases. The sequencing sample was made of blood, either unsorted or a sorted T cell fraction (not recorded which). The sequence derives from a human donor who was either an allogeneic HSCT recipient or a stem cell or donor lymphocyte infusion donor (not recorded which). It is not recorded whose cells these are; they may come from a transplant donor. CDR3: CASAWTTGGDYTF. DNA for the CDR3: TGTGCCAGCGCCTGGACGACAGGGGGAGACTACACCTTC.